The 31 T cell receptor beta chains given below trace back to one sample, sequenced in a study of blood T cell repertoires in COVID-19. TCRdb's table, derived via immunoSEQ multiplex PCR, lists solely in-frame clones and lacks some. Here the sample spans 110,000 to 150,000 clones, more than 75% being singletons. Sequenced input: peripheral blood. Receptors originate from a man between 60 and 75 years old with acute or convalescent COVID-19.

This chain connects TRBV30 to TRBJ2-3, with 9 bases aligning to TRBD1. This CDR3 region has 13 residues. The V gene end was trimmed by 4 bases and the J gene end by 8 bases; junction bases not matched to a gene: 7. The V gene's germline CDR1 is GTSNPN and CDR2 SVGIG (reference sequence). CDR3 sequence (DNA): TGTGCCTGGACCCGGACAGGGGAGGGTACGCAGTATTTT. Translating it yields CAWTRTGEGTQYF.

The chain carries TRBV2 and TRBJ2-2, with TRBD1 identical over 7 bases. CDR1 is SNHLY and CDR2 is FYNNEI in the germline V gene. This CDR3 has 18 residues. The ends lost 5 bases at V and 2 bases at J; junction bases unmatched: 14. The CDR3 here is CASSTRRGQNLNTGELFF. DNA of the CDR3: TGTGCCAGCAGTACGAGACGGGGACAGAATCTTAACACCGGGGAGCTGTTTTTT.

The table lists this clone with a few counts. The rearrangement uses TRBV18 and TRBJ1-1; TRBD1 matches at 9 bases. The germline CDR1 and CDR2 sequences are KGHSH and LQKENI. The CDR3 runs 14 residues. V was clipped by 0 bases and J by 8 bases; unmatched bases: 4. The CDR3: CASSPPYRGPEAFF. DNA for the CDR3: TGTGCCAGCTCACCACCGTACAGGGGGCCCGAAGCTTTCTTT. The full variable domain, its missing parts supplied by reference TRBV18 and TRBJ1-1, is NAGVMQNPRHLVRRRGQEARLRCSPMKGHSHVYWYRQLPEEGLKFMVYLQKENIIDESGMPKERFSAEFPKEGPSILRIQQVVRGDSAAYFCASSPPYRGPEAFFGQGTRLTVV.

The sample holds a few counts of this clone. The chain is built from TRBV24-1 and TRBJ2-3; the match to TRBD2 covers 7 bases. The germline V gene has CDR1 KGHDR and CDR2 SFDVKD. The trim removed 0 bases at V and 13 bases at J, leaving 6 bases unmatched. The CDR3 covers 13 residues. The CDR3 loop reads CATSDLSRGREYF. CDR3 DNA sequence: TGTGCCACCAGTGATTTGTCCCGGGGGAGGGAGTATTTT.

The chain links TRBV7-2 to TRBJ2-3; the match to TRBD2 covers 12 bases. The trim removed 0 bases at V and 3 bases at J, leaving 19 bases unmatched. Germline V gives CDR1 SGHTA, CDR2 FQGNSA. The CDR3 is 22 amino acids. CDR3 sequence reads: CASSLAPRTGQSSGRETDTQYF. Here the CDR3 DNA reads TGTGCCAGCAGCTTAGCCCCTAGGACAGGGCAATCTAGCGGGAGGGAAACAGATACGCAGTATTTT.

This chain uses TRBV7-9 with TRBJ1-1, with 8 bases identical to TRBD1. Losses at the gene ends were 6 bases for V and 9 bases for J; bases not matched to a gene: 15. CDR3 size: 15 residues. From germline, CDR1 is SEHNR and CDR2 FQNEAQ (reference sequence). The chain's CDR3 is CASSPMAGGLAKAFF. The CDR3 bases are TGTGCCAGCAGTCCTATGGCAGGGGGCTTGGCGAAAGCTTTCTTT.

J is TRBJ2-1 and V is TRBV9; 14 nucleotides align to TRBD2. This CDR3 is 14 amino acids long. V shed 7 bases and J 6 bases; nucleotides not matched to a gene: 3. The germline V gene has CDR1 SGDLS and CDR2 YYNGEE. The CDR3 DNA is TGTGCCAGCTCGACTAGCGGGAGGGCCAATGAGCAGTTCTTC. Translating gives CASSTSGRANEQFF.

The genes are TRBV27 and TRBJ2-7, with D unclear. Trimming pared 6 bases from V and 2 bases from J, leaving 5 bases between. The CDR3 has 11 amino acids. The V gene's germline CDR1 is MNHEY and CDR2 SMNVEV (reference sequence). CDR3 sequence: CASRHAYEQYF. In DNA form, the CDR3 reads TGTGCCAGCAGACACGCCTACGAGCAGTACTTC.

In this sample, this clone turned up a few times. Here the CDR3 DNA reads TGTGCCATCAGGGGGACTAGCGGCGAGCAGTACTTC. Translating it yields CAIRGTSGEQYF. The chain carries TRBV10-3 and TRBJ2-7; 11 positions match TRBD2. CDR1 and CDR2 (germline): ENHRY, SYGVKD. This CDR3 has 12 residues. J gave up 6 bases and V 6 bases, and 1 base lay outside the gene matches.

The V call is TRBV4-1, the J call TRBJ2-6; D is unresolved. Germline values: CDR1 MGHRA, CDR2 YSYEKL. The ends were cut back, 4 bases at V and 4 bases at J, with 11 bases in the middle. The CDR3 totals 15 residues. As DNA, the CDR3 is TGCGCCAGCAGCCTGGGCCTCGTAGGGGCCAACGTCCTGACTTTC. Residues: CASSLGLVGANVLTF.

V gene TRBV29-1 combines with J gene TRBJ2-1, with 9 positions matching TRBD1. Germline values: CDR1 SQVTM, CDR2 ANQGSEA. The junction had 9 bases not matched to a gene; V was cut back by 3 bases and J by 6 bases. The CDR3 has 15 residues. This CDR3 is CSVEIGQGMFNEQFF. The CDR3 bases are TGCAGCGTTGAGATTGGACAGGGGATGTTCAATGAGCAGTTCTTC.

The V call is TRBV5-1, the J call TRBJ2-5; 8 bases map to TRBD1. This CDR3 has 14 amino acids. V dropped 4 bases and J dropped 5; count of bases not matched to a gene: 7. Germline V gene lookup returns CDR1 SGHRS and CDR2 YFSETQ. The CDR3 region has the DNA TGCGCCAGCAGCCGGAGGACAGGGCAGGAGACCCAGTACTTC. It translates to CASSRRTGQETQYF.

The chain carries TRBV6-2 or TRBV6-3 and TRBJ2-3; 8 bases fit TRBD2. Unmatched junction bases numbered 14, after V lost 5 bases and J lost 4 bases. Germline-derived CDR1 and CDR2 are MNHEY and SVGEGT. CDR3 length: 17 amino acids. CDR3 DNA sequence: TGTGCCAGCAGTAGCATCGGGAGGGCCTTTCCGGCAGATACGCAGTATTTT. This gives the protein CASSSIGRAFPADTQYF.

A few counts support this clone. V and J are TRBV18 and TRBJ1-3, with 8 bases matching TRBD1. Germline V CDR1 and CDR2: KGHSH, LQKENI. CDR3 length: 16 amino acids. V was pared by 3 bases and J by 0 bases, with 4 bases of the junction left unmatched. The chain's CDR3 is CASSPGQAHSGNTIYF. In DNA form, the CDR3 reads TGTGCCAGCTCACCGGGACAGGCCCACTCTGGAAACACCATATATTTT.

The chain couples TRBV27 to TRBJ2-1; TRBD1 agrees at 9 bases. This CDR3 spans 16 amino acids. The V and J ends lost 6 bases and 0 bases, in that order; junction bases with no gene match: 6. The germline V gene has CDR1 MNHEY and CDR2 SMNVEV (reference sequence). The DNA for the CDR3 is TGTGCCAGCAGGGGACAGGGTTTAAGCTCCTACAATGAGCAGTTCTTC. Its translation is CASRGQGLSSYNEQFF.

The chain employs TRBV7-9 and TRBJ2-5, with D maybe TRBD2 (6 bases). The germline CDR1 and CDR2 sequences are SEHNR and FQNEAQ (reference sequence). The V end lost 4 bases, the J end lost 1 base, and 19 bases lay between the germline ends. The CDR3 length is 17 residues. CDR3: CASSSGVGQGPQETQYF. As DNA, the CDR3 is TGTGCCAGCAGCTCGGGGGTTGGGCAGGGCCCCCAAGAGACCCAGTACTTC. Full variable domain (rest looked up from reference TRBV7-9 and TRBJ2-5): DTGVSQNPRHKITKRGQNVTFRCDPISEHNRLYWYRQTLGQGPEFLTYFQNEAQLEKSRLLSDRFSAERPKGSFSTLEIQRTEQGDSAMYLCASSSGVGQGPQETQYFGPGTRLLVL.

CDR3 protein: CASISGLAGGPLINNEQFF. The CDR3 DNA sequence: TGTGCCAGTATATCCGGACTAGCGGGAGGGCCGTTGATAAACAATGAGCAGTTCTTC. The V call is TRBV19, the J call TRBJ2-1; 15 bases match TRBD2. Unmatched junction bases numbered 15, after V lost 7 bases and J lost 5 bases. The germline gives CDR1 LNHDA, CDR2 SQIVND (reference sequence). The length of the CDR3 is 19 residues.

The rearrangement joins TRBV12-3 or TRBV12-4 to TRBJ2-5; 7 positions match TRBD1. The CDR3 covers 13 residues. The V and J ends lost 7 bases and 5 bases, in that order; junction bases with no gene match: 7. The CDR3 spells CASTRTGRETQYF. In DNA form, the CDR3 reads TGTGCCAGCACCCGGACAGGCCGGGAGACCCAGTACTTC.

The chain recombines TRBV9 with TRBJ2-3, with 11 bases that match TRBD2. After removal of 4 bases from V and 2 bases from J, the junction contained 6 bases not matched to a gene. The CDR3 spans 16 residues. Germline CDR1 is SGDLS and CDR2 is YYNGEE. The DNA of the CDR3 is TGTGCCAGCAGCTTAAGACTAGCGGGGATCACAGATACGCAGTATTTT. This translates into CASSLRLAGITDTQYF.

The chain uses TRBV24-1 and TRBJ2-5; D may be TRBD1 (5 bases). This CDR3 has 13 residues. Trimming stripped 2 bases from V and 5 bases from J, with 8 bases between. The germline CDR1 and CDR2 sequences are KGHDR and SFDVKD. The CDR3 DNA reads TGTGCCACCAGTGATTCCAACAGGGAGACCCAGTACTTC. It specifies CATSDSNRETQYF.

This clone was detected once. J is TRBJ1-4 and V is TRBV27, with 10 bases aligning to TRBD1. The trim removed 6 bases at V and 8 bases at J, leaving 21 bases unmatched. Germline CDR1 MNHEY, CDR2 SMNVEV (reference sequence). The CDR3 totals 19 residues. The CDR3 region has the DNA TGTGCCAGCAGCCGAGAACCACCTCTCGGGACAGGGGTCGAGGAAAAACTGTTTTTT. It encodes CASSREPPLGTGVEEKLFF.

This clone was observed a single time. The chain couples TRBV11-3 to TRBJ1-1; TRBD1 aligns across 8 bases. CDR3 size: 16 residues. Germline CDR1 reads SGHNT; CDR2 reads YENEEA. The junction had 8 bases not matched to a gene; V was cut back by 5 bases and J by 0 bases. CDR3 DNA sequence: TGTGCCAGCAGCCGAGAGGCAGGGGGCTTGAACACTGAAGCTTTCTTT. Its translation: CASSREAGGLNTEAFF.

This chain links TRBV5-1 with TRBJ2-2; a possible D gene is TRBD1 (7 bases). Trimming shortened V by 3 bases and J by 6 bases, and 18 bases separated the two germline ends. The CDR3 covers 16 residues. Germline V lookup: CDR1 SGHRS, CDR2 YFSETQ. The CDR3 loop reads CASSSGRAGQSGELFF. In nucleotides, the CDR3 is TGCGCCAGCAGCTCCGGCCGGGCGGGACAGTCCGGGGAGCTGTTTTTT.

J is TRBJ2-7 and V is TRBV5-1; TRBD1 matches 10 bases. The trim removed 3 bases at V and 5 bases at J, leaving 2 bases unmatched. CDR3 length: 13 residues. CDR1 and CDR2 (germline): SGHRS, YFSETQ. The CDR3 loop is CASSWDRGDEQYF. CDR3 DNA sequence: TGCGCCAGCAGCTGGGACAGGGGCGACGAGCAGTACTTC.

The chain recombines TRBV28 with TRBJ1-1; possibly TRBD1 for D (5 bases). The CDR3 has 15 residues. Germline CDR1 reads MDHEN; CDR2 reads SYDVKM. Trimming left V 5 bases short and J 5 bases short, with 18 bases between. CDR3 in DNA: TGTGCCAGCAGTAGCCCACAAGGGGTAGGGACTGAAGCTTTCTTT. Protein product: CASSSPQGVGTEAFF.

The chain carries TRBV7-9 and TRBJ2-5, with TRBD2 identical over 9 bases. The CDR3 has 15 amino acids. Germline V gene lookup returns CDR1 SEHNR and CDR2 FQNEAQ (reference sequence). V lost 2 bases, J lost 5 bases, and 6 bases stayed unmatched. CDR3 sequence (DNA): TGTGCCAGCAGCTTACGGCTAGCGGGACGGGAGACCCAGTACTTC. Residues: CASSLRLAGRETQYF.

This chain joins TRBV28 and TRBJ2-5; a weak D match, TRBD2 (7 bases). The CDR3 totals 16 residues. Germline V gives CDR1 MDHEN, CDR2 SYDVKM. V lost 8 bases, J lost 5 bases, and 24 bases lay in between. CDR3 sequence (DNA): TGTGCCAGCGCTGGAGTCCGGGGGGCAGTGGAGGAGACCCAGTACTTC. It yields the protein CASAGVRGAVEETQYF.

The chain has TRBV2 and TRBJ1-4; TRBD1 matches 9 bases. In germline, CDR1 is SNHLY, CDR2 FYNNEI. V lost 3 bases and J lost 11; bases outside the gene matches: 4. The length of the CDR3 is 13 residues. CDR3 nucleotide sequence: TGTGCCAGCAGTGAGGACAGGGGTGGTAAACTGTTTTTT. Amino acid sequence: CASSEDRGGKLFF.

The chain combines TRBV6-1 with TRBJ1-1, with 7 bases aligning to TRBD1. Germline values: CDR1 MNHNS, CDR2 SASEGT. The J segment lost 1 base and the V segment lost 3 bases, leaving 2 bases of the junction unmatched. This CDR3 region has 14 residues. The DNA for the CDR3 is TGTGCCAGCAGTGAGGCAGGGGGGAACACTGAAGCTTTCTTT. Its protein product is CASSEAGGNTEAFF.

This clone was detected only once. The chain combines TRBV29-1 with TRBJ2-6, with 8 bases that match TRBD1. Germline CDR1 is SQVTM and CDR2 is ANQGSEA. V lost 2 bases to trimming and J lost 4 bases; unmatched junction nucleotides: 7. The CDR3 contains 16 residues. CDR3 bases: TGCAGCGTTGAATCCAGGGGGCAATCAGGGGCCAACGTCCTGACTTTC. Its translation: CSVESRGQSGANVLTF.

This clone has only a few counts. The rearrangement links TRBV30 to TRBJ2-5, with 10 bases fitting TRBD2. This CDR3 comprises 14 residues. From germline, CDR1 is GTSNPN and CDR2 SVGIG (reference sequence). V was clipped by 2 bases and J by 5 bases; unmatched bases: 5. The CDR3 loop is CAWSSGLAYETQYF. The CDR3 DNA follows: TGTGCCTGGAGTTCGGGACTAGCGTACGAGACCCAGTACTTC.